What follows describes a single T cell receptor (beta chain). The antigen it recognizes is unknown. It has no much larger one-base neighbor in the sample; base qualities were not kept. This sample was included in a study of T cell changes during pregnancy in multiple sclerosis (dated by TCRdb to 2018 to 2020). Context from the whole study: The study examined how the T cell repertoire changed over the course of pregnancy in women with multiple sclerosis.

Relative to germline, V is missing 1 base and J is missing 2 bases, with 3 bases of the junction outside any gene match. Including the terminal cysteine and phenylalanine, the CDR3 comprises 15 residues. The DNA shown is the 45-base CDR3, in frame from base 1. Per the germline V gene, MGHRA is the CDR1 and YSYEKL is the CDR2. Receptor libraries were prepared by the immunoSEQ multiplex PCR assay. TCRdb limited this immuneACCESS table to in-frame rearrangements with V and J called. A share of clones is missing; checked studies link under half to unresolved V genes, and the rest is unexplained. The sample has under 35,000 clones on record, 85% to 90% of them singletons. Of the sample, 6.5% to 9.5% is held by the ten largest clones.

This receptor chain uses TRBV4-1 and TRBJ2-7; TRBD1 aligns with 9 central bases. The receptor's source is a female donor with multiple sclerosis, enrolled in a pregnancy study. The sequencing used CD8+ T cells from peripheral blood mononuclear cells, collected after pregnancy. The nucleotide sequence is TGCGCCAGCAGCCAAGGACAGGGGGTGGCCTACGAGCAGTACTTC. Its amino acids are CASSQGQGVAYEQYF.